Detailed here is one T cell receptor (beta chain). Antigen: not known. The data belong to a study of CD4+ T cells in melanoma. The data were produced by immunoSEQ multiplex PCR, yet TCRdb's version contains in-frame clones alone and is incomplete. The sample includes around 110,000 clones, approximately 92% seen only once; the top ten take 2.5% to 3.5%. General study findings and limits: Diverse differentiation states were reported for melanoma neoantigen-specific CD4+ T cells. CD8+ T cell, macrophage and B cell function reportedly correlated with neoantigen-specific CD4+ T cells.

Unmatched junction bases numbered 11, after V lost 2 bases and J lost 5 bases. This CDR3 comprises 17 residues. Germline V CDR1 and CDR2: PRHDT, FYEKMQ (reference sequence). This clonotype was obtained from a human donor with melanoma. The chain carries TRBV13 and TRBJ2-3, with 9 bases matching TRBD2. The material sequenced was peripheral blood. The CDR3 spells CASSLRPAGGPEDTQYF. As DNA, the CDR3 is TGTGCCAGCAGCTTAAGGCCCGCGGGGGGGCCTGAAGATACGCAGTATTTT.